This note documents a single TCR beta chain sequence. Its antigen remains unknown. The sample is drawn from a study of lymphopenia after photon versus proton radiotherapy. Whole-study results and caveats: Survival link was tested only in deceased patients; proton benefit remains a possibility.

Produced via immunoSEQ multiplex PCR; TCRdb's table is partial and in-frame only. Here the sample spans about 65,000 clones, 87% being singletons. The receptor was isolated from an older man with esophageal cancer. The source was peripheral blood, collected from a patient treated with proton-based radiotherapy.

CDR3 nucleotide sequence: TGTGCCAGCCAACCGACAGGGGGAATCTACGAGCAGTACTTC. It yields the protein CASQPTGGIYEQYF. V gene TRBV19 combines with J gene TRBJ2-7; TRBD1 matches at 9 bases. Unmatched junction bases numbered 9, after V lost 9 bases and J lost 3 bases. Germline CDR1 reads LNHDA; CDR2 reads SQIVND (reference sequence). The CDR3 length is 14 residues.